The 15 T cell receptor beta chains given below trace back to one sample, sequenced in a study of CD8 T cells in Susac syndrome. Reverse transcription of roughly 0.5 to 1 ug RNA used random hexamers. TCRdb independently ran MiXCR on the immunoSEQ multiplex PCR reads; one entry per CDR3 protein. Of 150,000 to 200,000 distinct CDR3 sequences in the sample, about 96% were seen once. What was sequenced was CD4+ T cells from PBMCs. The receptors were sampled from a human donor with multiple sclerosis.

This chain uses TRBV20-1 with TRBJ2-3, with TRBD1 as a possible D gene (5 bases). Trimming removed 3 bases at V and 1 base at J, with 11 bases between. The germline CDR1 and CDR2 sequences are DFQATT and SNEGSKA (reference sequence). There are 14 residues in the CDR3. CDR3 in amino acids: CSARQGAGTDTQYF. The CDR3 DNA reads as TGCAGTGCTAGGCAGGGTGCGGGCACAGATACGCAGTATTTT.

The rearrangement joins TRBV2 to TRBJ2-1; D not certain. CDR3 length equals 11 residues. V lost 3 bases to trimming and J lost 6 bases, with 3 bases between them. CDR1 is SNHLY and CDR2 is FYNNEI in the germline V gene. The DNA for the CDR3 is TGTGCCAGCAGTGAGTCCAATGAGCAGTTCTTC. Its translation is CASSESNEQFF. The full variable domain, completed using reference TRBV2 and TRBJ2-1, is EPEVTQTPSHQVTQMGQEVILRCVPISNHLYFYWYRQILGQKVEFLVSFYNNEISEKSEIFDDQFSVERPDGSNFTLKIRSTKLEDSAMYFCASSESNEQFFGPGTRLTVL.

The J gene is TRBJ1-1, the V gene TRBV3-1; D gene unclear. This CDR3 contains 12 residues. Looked up from germline, CDR1 is LGHDT and CDR2 is YNNKEL (reference sequence). V shed 5 bases and J shed 3 bases, with 7 bases lying between them. The DNA of the CDR3 is TGTGCCAGCAGCGCAGAGCACACTGAAGCTTTCTTT. This gives the protein CASSAEHTEAFF.

V is TRBV9 and J is TRBJ2-1; a weak D match, TRBD2 (5 bases). V gave up 0 bases and J gave up 7 bases, with 11 bases separating them. The CDR3 is 14 residues long. The germline V gene encodes CDR1 SGDLS and CDR2 YYNGEE. CDR3: CASSVAEVRNEQFF. The CDR3 nucleotides read TGTGCCAGCAGCGTAGCGGAGGTACGGAATGAGCAGTTCTTC. Based on the CDR3 plus reference TRBV9 and TRBJ2-1, the full variable domain is DSGVTQTPKHLITATGQRVTLRCSPRSGDLSVYWYQQSLDQGLQFLIQYYNGEERAKGNILERFSAQQFPDLHSELNLSSLELGDSALYFCASSVAEVRNEQFFGPGTRLTVL.

V usage is TRBV3-1 and J usage is TRBJ2-5; D may be TRBD1 (7 bases). The CDR3 sequence is 15 residues long. Trimming pared 1 base from V and 2 bases from J, leaving 11 bases between. Germline V lookup: CDR1 LGHDT, CDR2 YNNKEL (reference sequence). CDR3 DNA sequence: TGTGCCAGCAGCCAAGGCGGGACAGAACAAGAGACCCAGTACTTC. Translating it yields CASSQGGTEQETQYF.

The V and J genes are TRBV5-6 and TRBJ2-7, with 7 bases fitting TRBD1. The length of the CDR3 is 16 residues. V dropped 7 bases and J dropped 0; count of bases not matched to a gene: 13. Germline CDR1 is SGHDT and CDR2 is YYEEEE. The CDR3 reads CASPPGQSESSYEQYF. Here the CDR3 DNA reads TGTGCCAGCCCGCCGGGACAGTCAGAATCCTCCTACGAGCAGTACTTC.

The V gene is TRBV9, the J gene TRBJ2-5; perhaps D is TRBD1 or TRBD2 (5 bases each). The V gene lost 0 bases and the J gene lost 3 bases, with 15 bases spanning the gap. The germline V gene encodes CDR1 SGDLS and CDR2 YYNGEE. The CDR3 consists of 16 residues. This chain's CDR3 is CASSVGVGEPEETQYF. CDR3 bases: TGTGCCAGCAGCGTAGGAGTAGGGGAGCCTGAAGAGACCCAGTACTTC.

This chain joins TRBV20-1 and TRBJ2-7; 7 bases agree with TRBD2. Looked up from germline, CDR1 is DFQATT and CDR2 is SNEGSKA (reference sequence). There are 15 residues in the CDR3. V lost 5 bases to trimming and J lost 3 bases; unmatched junction nucleotides: 13. The CDR3 DNA is TGCAGTGCTCTCATTCGGGCGGGAGCGGGCTACGAGCAGTACTTC. It yields the protein CSALIRAGAGYEQYF.

CDR3 sequence (DNA): TGTGCCTGGACCAAGACAGGTATCCCTAATTCACCCCTCCACTTT. Its protein is CAWTKTGIPNSPLHF. The chain joins TRBV30 to TRBJ1-6, with D possibly matching TRBD1 (6 bases). The germline CDR1 and CDR2 sequences are GTSNPN and SVGIG (reference sequence). The CDR3 spans 15 residues. Trimming removed 4 bases from V and 6 bases from J, with 16 bases in between.

The chain combines TRBV18 with TRBJ1-1, with a possible D match to TRBD1 (5 bases). Germline CDR1 KGHSH, CDR2 LQKENI. The CDR3 extends over 14 amino acids. V gave up 6 bases and J gave up 4 bases, with 15 bases separating them. CDR3 sequence: CASSPTGQGTEAFF. CDR3 DNA: TGTGCCAGCTCCCCCACGGGCCAGGGCACTGAAGCTTTCTTT.

The chain employs TRBV3-1 and TRBJ2-7; no clear D gene. The V end lost 1 base, the J end lost 3 bases, and 13 bases lay between the germline ends. The CDR3 length is 15 residues. Germline CDR1 and CDR2: LGHDT and YNNKEL (reference sequence). CDR3 region: CASSQGSHSNYEQYF. Written as DNA, the CDR3 is TGTGCCAGCAGCCAAGGGTCACACTCAAACTACGAGCAGTACTTC.

The chain employs TRBV5-6 and TRBJ2-1, with 9 bases fitting TRBD2. The CDR3 totals 13 residues. Germline V gene lookup returns CDR1 SGHDT and CDR2 YYEEEE. Germline trimming cut 4 bases from V and 15 bases from J; bases unmatched to any gene: 11. The CDR3 reads CASSHSRREGVFF. The DNA for the CDR3 is TGTGCCAGCAGCCACAGTAGGCGGGAGGGCGTGTTCTTC.

This clonotype was counted once. The CDR3 nucleotides read TGTGCCAGCAGTATACTAGGGGCGAACACCGGGGAGCTGTTTTTT. Amino acids: CASSILGANTGELFF. The gene calls are TRBV12-3 or TRBV12-4 and TRBJ2-2, with D tentatively TRBD1 or TRBD2 (5 bases each). V lost 5 bases to trimming and J lost 0 bases, with 10 bases between them. The CDR3 consists of 15 residues.

J is TRBJ2-3 and V is TRBV29-1, with a weak D call TRBD2 (6 bases). Germline V lookup: CDR1 SQVTM, CDR2 ANQGSEA. This CDR3 has 13 residues. Trimming cost V 0 bases and J 5 bases, with 9 bases left between them. The CDR3 nucleotides read TGCAGCGTTGAAGATTCGGGACTAGATACGCAGTATTTT. This encodes CSVEDSGLDTQYF.

This rearrangement joins TRBV6-5 to TRBJ2-1, with 8 bases fitting TRBD2. The V segment lost 4 bases and the J segment 7 bases; nucleotides outside the gene matches: 6. From germline, CDR1 is MNHEY and CDR2 SVGAGI. The CDR3 spans 14 residues. CDR3 protein: CASSLQRGRNEQFF. In DNA, the CDR3 is TGTGCCAGCAGTTTACAGCGGGGGAGGAATGAGCAGTTCTTC.